These T cell receptor beta chains were read from a single sample in a study of cytomegalovirus exposure and HLA in healthy donors. Generated by immunoSEQ multiplex PCR, the TCRdb table keeps only in-frame clones and is missing some. The sample gives 95,000 to 150,000 clones, roughly 80% of which show up once; more than 2% is in the top ten. The sample comprised PBMCs. All receptors derive from a man aged 25-45 years in good health and CMV-seronegative. Each CDR3 is given with its conserved first and last residue. Fields, in order: D gene, J gene, V gene, clone size, CDR3 protein, CDR3 DNA. The D gene is left open where the match is weak. Clone size is shown for a subset of rows, as once, few, many or a class of expanded clone.

D: -
J: TRBJ2-7
V: TRBV2
size: -
CDR3: CASSEIRTVEQYF
DNA: TGTGCCAGCAGTGAAATTAGGACAGTCGAGCAGTACTTC

D: TRBD1
J: TRBJ2-6
V: TRBV23-1
size: -
CDR3: CASSQARQGIAGANVLTF
DNA: TGCGCCAGCAGTCAAGCCAGACAGGGGATCGCTGGGGCCAACGTCCTGACTTTC

D: TRBD1
J: TRBJ2-4
V: TRBV28
size: -
CDR3: CASSPWDSLAKNSQYF
DNA: TGTGCCAGCAGTCCTTGGGACAGCCTAGCCAAAAACAGTCAGTACTTC

D: -
J: TRBJ2-2
V: TRBV5-4
size: -
CDR3: CASSFSGATGELFF
DNA: TGTGCCAGCAGCTTCTCAGGGGCCACCGGGGAGCTGTTTTTT

D: -
J: TRBJ2-7
V: TRBV5-6
size: -
CDR3: CASSNRAGEQYF
DNA: TGTGCCAGCAGTAACAGGGCTGGCGAGCAGTACTTC

D: -
J: TRBJ1-1
V: TRBV6-5
size: -
CDR3: CASSYSGAGTEAFF
DNA: TGTGCCAGCAGTTACTCAGGAGCCGGGACTGAAGCTTTCTTT

D: -
J: TRBJ1-6
V: TRBV6-4
size: -
CDR3: CASSQGNSPLHF
DNA: TGTGCCAGCAGTCAGGGGAATTCACCCCTCCACTTT

D: -
J: TRBJ1-1
V: TRBV30
size: -
CDR3: CAWSVGGPGSFF
DNA: TGTGCCTGGAGTGTAGGAGGGCCGGGTTCTTTCTTT

D: -
J: TRBJ2-5
V: TRBV7-2
size: few
CDR3: CASSFQGPQETQYF
DNA: TGTGCCAGCAGCTTCCAGGGGCCCCAAGAGACCCAGTACTTC

D: TRBD1
J: TRBJ1-6
V: TRBV6-1
size: -
CDR3: CASTGGETYYSPLHF
DNA: TGTGCCAGCACAGGGGGCGAGACTTATTATTCACCCCTCCACTTT

D: -
J: TRBJ2-7
V: TRBV7-2
size: -
CDR3: CASSMRGPSYEQYF
DNA: TGTGCCAGCAGCATGAGAGGCCCCTCCTACGAGCAGTACTTC

D: -
J: TRBJ1-5
V: TRBV2
size: -
CDR3: CASSVEGGGDQPQHF
DNA: TGTGCCAGCAGTGTGGAGGGAGGTGGGGATCAGCCCCAGCATTTT

D: TRBD1
J: TRBJ1-2
V: TRBV6-6
size: few
CDR3: CATVAGQIGYGYTF
DNA: TGTGCCACCGTAGCGGGACAGATCGGCTATGGCTACACCTTC

D: -
J: TRBJ2-7
V: TRBV9
size: -
CDR3: CASSVVRTEGFYEQYF
DNA: TGTGCCAGCAGCGTAGTAAGGACAGAAGGATTCTACGAGCAGTACTTC

D: -
J: TRBJ2-5
V: TRBV28
size: few
CDR3: CASSLSPGQETQYF
DNA: TGTGCCAGCAGTTTATCCCCAGGGCAAGAGACCCAGTACTTC

D: -
J: TRBJ2-7
V: TRBV18
size: -
CDR3: CASSPQRGNEQYF
DNA: TGTGCCAGCTCACCACAACGGGGGAACGAGCAGTACTTC

D: -
J: TRBJ2-5
V: TRBV5-5
size: -
CDR3: CASSFRGGYQETQYF
DNA: TGTGCCAGCAGCTTCCGTGGGGGGTACCAAGAGACCCAGTACTTC

D: -
J: TRBJ2-3
V: TRBV6-1
size: -
CDR3: CASRARSAHTDTQYF
DNA: TGTGCCAGCAGGGCGAGGAGTGCCCACACAGATACGCAGTATTTT

D: TRBD2
J: TRBJ2-5
V: TRBV7-2
size: -
CDR3: CASSLDTSGRNLRDF
DNA: TGTGCCAGCAGCTTGGACACTAGCGGGCGAAACTTAAGGGACTTC

D: TRBD1
J: TRBJ1-3
V: TRBV5-1
size: once
CDR3: CASSLVGTGSSTGNTIYF
DNA: TGCGCCAGCAGCTTGGTGGGGACAGGCTCCTCTACTGGAAACACCATATATTTT

D: -
J: TRBJ2-1
V: TRBV5-8
size: -
CDR3: CASSPHTGVGRNEQFF
DNA: TGTGCCAGCAGCCCCCACACGGGGGTAGGGAGGAATGAGCAGTTCTTC

D: -
J: TRBJ2-7
V: TRBV15
size: once
CDR3: CATSGAGASSYEQYF
DNA: TGCGCCACCAGCGGCGCGGGGGCCTCCTCCTACGAGCAGTACTTC

D: -
J: TRBJ1-5
V: TRBV21-1
size: -
CDR3: CASSTTGGGQPQHF
DNA: TGTGCCAGCAGCACGACAGGGGGGGGGCAGCCCCAGCATTTT

D: TRBD1
J: TRBJ2-1
V: TRBV25-1
size: -
CDR3: CASGGQGRLEQFF
DNA: TGTGCCAGCGGGGGACAGGGTAGGTTGGAGCAGTTCTTC

D: -
J: TRBJ1-5
V: TRBV30
size: -
CDR3: CAWSWSGGDPYQPQHF
DNA: TGTGCCTGGAGTTGGTCCGGGGGGGACCCCTATCAGCCCCAGCATTTT

D: TRBD2
J: TRBJ2-5
V: TRBV11-2
size: -
CDR3: CASSFLTSGSQETQYF
DNA: TGTGCCAGCAGCTTCTTGACTAGCGGGTCACAAGAGACCCAGTACTTC

D: TRBD1
J: TRBJ2-7
V: TRBV5-8
size: few
CDR3: CASSYTGTVYYEQYF
DNA: TGTGCCAGCAGCTACACCGGGACAGTTTACTACGAGCAGTACTTC

D: -
J: TRBJ1-5
V: TRBV5-3
size: -
CDR3: CARSPPGSGFGPQHF
DNA: TGTGCCAGAAGCCCCCCCGGTTCGGGGTTTGGGCCCCAGCATTTT

D: TRBD1
J: TRBJ1-1
V: TRBV5-1
size: -
CDR3: CASSVITGGGTEAFF
DNA: TGCGCCAGCAGCGTGATTACAGGGGGAGGGACTGAAGCTTTCTTT

D: -
J: TRBJ1-4
V: TRBV5-1
size: few
CDR3: CASSSQQGPNEKLFF
DNA: TGCGCCAGCAGCTCACAACAGGGTCCTAATGAAAAACTGTTTTTT

D: -
J: TRBJ2-1
V: TRBV6-1
size: -
CDR3: CASSEPGETYNEQFF
DNA: TGTGCCAGCAGTGAACCGGGGGAAACCTACAATGAGCAGTTCTTC

D: -
J: TRBJ2-5
V: TRBV7-9
size: -
CDR3: CACGQETQYF
DNA: TGTGCCTGCGGGCAAGAGACCCAGTACTTC

D: -
J: TRBJ1-5
V: TRBV7-9
size: -
CDR3: CSSSLGDQPQHF
DNA: TGTTCCAGCAGCTTGGGCGATCAGCCCCAGCATTTT

D: -
J: TRBJ1-1
V: TRBV28
size: -
CDR3: CASDMTGGRTEAFF
DNA: TGTGCCAGCGATATGACTGGCGGGCGCACTGAAGCTTTCTTT

D: TRBD1
J: TRBJ2-1
V: TRBV28
size: -
CDR3: CASREGTVSYNEQFF
DNA: TGTGCCAGCAGGGAAGGGACAGTCTCCTACAATGAGCAGTTCTTC

D: -
J: TRBJ1-1
V: TRBV28
size: -
CDR3: CASGLEGTTEAFF
DNA: TGTGCCAGCGGACTGGAGGGGACCACTGAAGCTTTCTTT

D: -
J: TRBJ2-3
V: TRBV5-1
size: -
CDR3: CASSQTDTQYF
DNA: TGCGCCAGCAGCCAGACAGATACGCAGTATTTT

D: -
J: TRBJ1-4
V: TRBV2
size: -
CDR3: CASSEAGMTNEKLFF
DNA: TGTGCCAGCAGTGAAGCTGGCATGACTAATGAAAAACTGTTTTTT

D: -
J: TRBJ2-5
V: TRBV21-1
size: -
CDR3: CASSQDREETQYF
DNA: TGTGCCAGCAGCCAGGACAGGGAAGAGACCCAGTACTTC

D: TRBD1
J: TRBJ2-1
V: TRBV7-2
size: -
CDR3: CASSFRDRGPYNEQFF
DNA: TGTGCCAGCAGCTTCCGGGACAGGGGGCCCTACAATGAGCAGTTCTTC